The TCR beta chain under discussion was sequenced for a study of T cell repertoires in ileal Crohn's disease. About the research overall: Surgery for a complication: stricturing in approximately 60%, penetrating in 39%. Study-wide results and caveats: Active smokers at surgery had more clonal expansions than non-smokers. High-frequency clones were more common in sorted CD8 than CD4 cells.

Details on this clone: Its target is unknown.

CDR1 is SGHAT, CDR2 FQNNGV, per germline. V was trimmed by 1 base and J by 4 bases, leaving 9 bases between them. CDR3 length: 14 amino acids. Included were adult ileal or ileocolonic Crohn's patients indicated for ileocolonic resection. TCRdb's copy holds only in-frame clones and misses some; the assay was immunoSEQ multiplex PCR. The table has 15,000 to 20,000 clones, just over 90% seen once. This clonotype was sampled from an adult with Crohn's disease. The rearrangement joins TRBV11-2 to TRBJ2-3; no definite D call. The material sequenced was ileal tissue. CDR3 sequence: CASSLVSRSDTQYF. The CDR3 nucleotides are TGTGCCAGCAGCTTAGTCAGTCGATCAGATACGCAGTATTTT.